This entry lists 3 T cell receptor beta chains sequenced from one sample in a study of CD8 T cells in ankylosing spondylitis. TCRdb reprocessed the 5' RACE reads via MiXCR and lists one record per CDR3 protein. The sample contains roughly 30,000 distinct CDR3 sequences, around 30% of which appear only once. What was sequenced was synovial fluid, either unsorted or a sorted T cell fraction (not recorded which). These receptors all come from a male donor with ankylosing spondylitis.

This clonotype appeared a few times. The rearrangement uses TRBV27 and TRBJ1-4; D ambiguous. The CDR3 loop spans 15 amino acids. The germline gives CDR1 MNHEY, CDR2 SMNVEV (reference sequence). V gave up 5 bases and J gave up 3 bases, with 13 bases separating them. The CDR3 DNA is TGTGCCAGCAGTCCTCGAGAGGCACCTAATGAAAAACTGTTTTTT. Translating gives CASSPREAPNEKLFF.

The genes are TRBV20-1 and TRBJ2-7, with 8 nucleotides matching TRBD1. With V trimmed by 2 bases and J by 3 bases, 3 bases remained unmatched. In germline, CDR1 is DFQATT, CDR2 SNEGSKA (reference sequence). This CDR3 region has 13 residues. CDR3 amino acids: CSARQGTGYEQYV. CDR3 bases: TGCAGTGCTAGACAGGGGACAGGCTACGAGCAGTACGTC.

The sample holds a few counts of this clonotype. CDR3: CASSYLYPGEANTEAFF. The CDR3 bases are TGTGCCAGCAGTTACTTGTATCCGGGAGAGGCGAACACTGAAGCTTTCTTT. The gene calls are TRBV6-2 or TRBV6-3 and TRBJ1-1; D remains ambiguous. Germline lookup yields CDR1 MNHEY and CDR2 SVGEGT. The CDR3 consists of 17 residues. With 1 base removed from V and 1 base from J, the gap between germline ends came to 16 bases.